A selection of T cell receptor beta chains follows, all from one sample in a study of CD8+CD57+ T cells in acquired aplastic anemia. One entry per CDR3 protein, called by TCRdb with MiXCR from the reads. Among 190,000 or so distinct CDR3 sequences listed, around 48% were seen once. The sample comprised sorted CD4+, CD8+, or CD8+CD57+ T cells (not recorded which) from PBMCs. These receptors all stem from a human donor with aplastic anemia. The CDR3 runs from the conserved cysteine through the conserved F or W. The D gene is left open where the match is weak. Some rows mark clone size as missing; the rest say once, few, many or name a class of expanded clone.

>TRBV6-5|13|many|TRBJ1-1|TRBD1
TGTGCCAGCAGTTACGTCCAGTCAGGGGGCCGGTACTTT
CASSYVQSGGRYF
>TRBV24-1|15|few|TRBJ1-6|.
TGTGCCACCAGTGCTTTGACAAAAGATAATTCACCCCTCCACTTT
CATSALTKDNSPLHF
>TRBV2|15|many|TRBJ1-6|.
TGTGCCAGCAGTGTGGCGGGGGTTGATAATTCACCCCTCCACTTT
CASSVAGVDNSPLHF
>TRBV12-3/TRBV12-4|19|few|TRBJ2-4|.
TGTGCCAGCAGGTCTTACCTGGGGGCAGGGGCAGGGCCCAAAAACATTCAGTACTTC
CASRSYLGAGAGPKNIQYF
>TRBV15|12|.|TRBJ2-7|.
TGTGCCACCAGCAGAGGGGGATTGGAGCAGTACTTC
CATSRGGLEQYF
>TRBV7-2|15|.|TRBJ2-7|.
TGTGCCAGCAGCTTAGTAGGCGGGGAATCCTACGAGCAGTACTTC
CASSLVGGESYEQYF
>TRBV2|15|.|TRBJ2-3|TRBD2
TGTGCCAGCAAACTAGCGGGGGGGCGACCAGATACGCAGTATTTT
CASKLAGGRPDTQYF
>TRBV7-2|13|.|TRBJ2-1|.
TGTGCCAGCAGCTTGGGACCCGGGAATGAGCAGTTCTTC
CASSLGPGNEQFF
>TRBV10-2|16|.|TRBJ2-3|.
TGCGCCAGCAGTGTCGGCAGGGGCCCCCCAACAGATACGCAGTATTTT
CASSVGRGPPTDTQYF
>TRBV10-3|13|once|TRBJ2-7|.
TGTGCCATCAGTCCGATCAGCTCCTACGAGCAGTACTTC
CAISPISSYEQYF
>TRBV5-5|14|.|TRBJ2-7|.
TGTGCCAGCAGACCCACGGGGGACGCATACGAGCAGTGCTTC
CASRPTGDAYEQCF
>TRBV10-3|14|many|TRBJ1-1|TRBD1
TGTGCCACCAGGGGATGGGACAGGGGAACTGAAGCTTTCTTT
CATRGWDRGTEAFF
>TRBV5-1|13|few|TRBJ1-1|.
TGCGCCAGCAGCTCTGGACTGATGACTGAAGCTTTCTTT
CASSSGLMTEAFF
>TRBV19|16|few|TRBJ1-2|.
TGTGCCAGAATAGAACGGGATAAGGGAGCTAACTATGGCTACACCTTC
CARIERDKGANYGYTF
>TRBV11-3|14|many|TRBJ1-1|.
TGTGCCAGCAGCTTAGGTCAGTCGAACACTGAAGCTTTCTTT
CASSLGQSNTEAFF